This TCR beta chain is drawn from a study of quantifying T cell responses using KT2 cells (dated by TCRdb to the late 2010s). Regarding the research as a whole: RNA was DNase-treated and reverse transcribed with TCR alpha and beta constant-region primers, mostly using SuperScript III. PCR2 was run as a SYBR Green qPCR and stopped at a predetermined fluorescence threshold to avoid over-amplification. Under optimum conditions, the efficiency of the T4 ligation step was estimated to be more than 8%. Findings and caveats that apply to the study as a whole: KT2 sequences were detected down to the lowest spike-in tested, which was about one KT2 cell per 100,000 PBMC. Over several orders of magnitude, the number of KT2 alpha and beta sequences rose linearly with the number of KT2 cells put in. At very high KT2 spike-in numbers, detection of KT2 sequences reached saturation. No side-by-side comparison of the pipeline with other TCR sequencing techniques was included in the study.

Library construction relied on UMI-ligation and nested PCR. T4 RNA ligase 1 was used to ligate a single-stranded oligonucleotide containing the Illumina SP2 sequence and a UMI to the 3' end of the cDNA. PCR1 consisted of three to four cycles (98 degrees C 15 s, 69 degrees C 30 s, 72 degrees C 40 s), and for the beta primer an equimolar mix of RC1.1 and RC1.2 was used to cover TRBC1 and TRBC2. Starting at PCR2, the TCR alpha and beta chains were handled separately, and sample indices and Illumina adaptors were added. The UMI, placed after an 8-base spacer, consisted of 12 random nucleotides arranged as two hexamers with a spacer between them. The libraries were sequenced on an Illumina MiSeq using v2 2x251 paired-end chemistry, usually with about eleven samples in each run. PhiX DNA was added at about 4.5-8% to each sequencing library so that diversity was increased. The original methods were these. The raw reads were converted into FASTQ with bcl2fastq and then demultiplexed by dual indices with Demultiplexor. V and J genes were assigned by Decombinator through tag matching that permitted a single base-pair mismatch. Using UMIs, Collapsinator corrected both sequencing errors and the frequency errors that come from PCR heterogeneity. CDR3Translator turned Decombinator identifiers into nucleotide sequence, translated that sequence into amino acids, and pulled out the CDR3 based on C- and N-terminal motifs. Each distinct KT2 TCR was counted as a cluster of KT2 sequences sharing one unique molecular identifier. The public sequencing data were trimmed at Q25 with fastp and processed into clonotypes with MiXCR by TCRdb, which kept only in-frame beta chains. Entries are consolidated by CDR3 protein sequence, retaining the most common genes and DNA. The V and J calls follow TCRdb's processing rather than the paper's. The sample data list some 48,000 distinct CDR3 sequences, and 11% of these were observed just once. More than 9% of the sample lies in the top ten.

This clonotype was detected a few times. The specificity of this receptor is unknown. Base qualities are missing; no much larger clone stands one base away. CDR1 and CDR2 (KGHDR, SFDVKD) derive from the germline V gene. The CDR3 measures 16 amino acids from cysteine to phenylalanine. Only CDR3 DNA is held: 48 bases, read in frame from base 1. Trimming removed 3 bases from V and 4 bases from J; the gene matches leave 7 bases unexplained. Known numbers of KT2, a T cell clone whose TCR had been sequenced previously, were spiked into unfractionated PBMC to test the sensitivity and accuracy of the pipeline. A range of KT2-to-PBMC ratios was produced by mixing KT2 cells with a fixed number of PBMC.

The receptor's source is a human donor. The chain links TRBV24-1 with TRBJ1-4; 7 central nucleotides agree with TRBD1. Sequencing was done on a sample of PBMCs spiked with cells of the T cell clone KT2. The CDR3 amino acid sequence is: CATSDPRDSYNEKLFF. In nucleotide form, the sequence is TGTGCCACCAGTGATCCTCGGGACAGCTATAATGAAAAACTGTTTTTT.